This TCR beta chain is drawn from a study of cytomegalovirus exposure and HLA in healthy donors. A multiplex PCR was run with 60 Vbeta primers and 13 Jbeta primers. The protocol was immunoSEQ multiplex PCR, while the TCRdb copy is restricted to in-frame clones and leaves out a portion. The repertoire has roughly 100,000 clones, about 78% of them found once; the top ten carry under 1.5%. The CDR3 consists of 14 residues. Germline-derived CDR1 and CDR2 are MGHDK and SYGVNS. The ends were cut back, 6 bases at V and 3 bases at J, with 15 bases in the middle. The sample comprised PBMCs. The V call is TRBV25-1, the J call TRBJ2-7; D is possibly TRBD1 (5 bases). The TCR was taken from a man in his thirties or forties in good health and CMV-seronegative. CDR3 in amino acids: CASRQDSEHYEQYF. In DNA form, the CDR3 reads TGTGCCAGCAGACAGGATTCCGAACACTACGAGCAGTACTTC.